The T cell receptor beta chain described here comes from a study of T cell responses to AZD1222 COVID-19 vaccine. Points on this clone: Its target is not known.

TCRdb keeps only in-frame clones here, not all; method: immunoSEQ multiplex PCR. The table has around 110,000 clones, 87% seen once. Per the germline V gene, CDR1 is ENHRY and CDR2 is SYGVKD. This CDR3 contains 14 residues. Germline trimming cut 11 bases from V and 2 bases from J; bases unmatched to any gene: 6. Study outcomes and limitations: There were mostly white British donors and more females than males, and clonal diversity was possibly underestimated. The repertoires were collected only after the peak T cell response. A reported finding is that nearly half of spike-specific TCRs target unmutated variant regions.

The rearrangement links TRBV10-3 to TRBJ2-2; TRBD2 aligns across 9 bases. The sample consisted of peripheral blood, taken on day 0 of AZD1222 vaccination. The receptor's source is an adult in good health. For the CDR3, the DNA is TGTGCCTCCCGCGGGGGGGCTAACACCGGGGAGCTGTTTTTT. It yields the protein CASRGGANTGELFF.